The 8 T cell receptor beta chains below come from one sample, sequenced in a study of blood T cells in healthy people across ages. Using a J-beta primer mix together with a sample-barcoded 5' primer, a second PCR was run for roughly 6 to 12 cycles. Using its own MiXCR run on the 5' RACE reads, TCRdb lists one record per CDR3 protein. The table has almost 550,000 distinct CDR3 sequences, about 25% seen once. This sample also belongs to another study, concerning T cells of mothers and their children.

The sample consisted of blood. The origin of the receptors is a boy under 18 in good health.

The CDR3 sequence is CASMRDSTNEKLFF. The CDR3 region has the DNA TGTGCCAGCATGAGGGACTCAACTAATGAAAAACTGTTTTTT. The rearrangement uses TRBV2 and TRBJ1-4; the D gene is possibly TRBD1 (5 bases). The CDR3 spans 14 residues. Per germline, CDR1 SNHLY and CDR2 FYNNEI. The V and J ends lost 7 bases and 0 bases respectively, with 9 bases between them.

The rearrangement links TRBV20-1 to TRBJ2-7; 8 bases are a match to TRBD2. V gave up 6 bases and J gave up 4 bases; unmatched junction bases: 8. This CDR3 spans 13 amino acids. In germline, CDR1 is DFQATT, CDR2 SNEGSKA (reference sequence). In nucleotides, the CDR3 is TGCAGTGCGCAAACGAGCGGGAGTTACGAGCAGTACTTC. This translates into CSAQTSGSYEQYF.

This clonotype was seen many times. The rearrangement joins TRBV4-3 to TRBJ2-7; 9 bases are shared with TRBD2. Germline loops: CDR1 LGHNA, CDR2 YSLEER. The J segment lost 4 bases and the V segment lost 0 bases, leaving 1 base of the junction unmatched. The CDR3 contains 14 residues. As DNA, the CDR3 is TGCGCCAGCAGCCAAGAAACTAGCGGGTACGAGCAGTACTTC. Its protein is CASSQETSGYEQYF.

This clonotype was detected a few times. The chain has TRBV27 and TRBJ2-1, with 7 bases fitting TRBD1. Germline V gene data show CDR1 as MNHEY and CDR2 as SMNVEV (reference sequence). The J segment lost 3 bases and the V segment lost 4 bases, leaving 6 bases of the junction unmatched. There are 15 residues in the CDR3. CDR3 DNA: TGTGCCAGCAGTTGGGCAGGGGGAAGCTACAATGAGCAGTTCTTC. Amino acids: CASSWAGGSYNEQFF.

The V call is TRBV7-9, the J call TRBJ1-1; a possible D gene is TRBD1 (6 bases). CDR1 and CDR2 (germline): SEHNR, FQNEAQ (reference sequence). V was shortened by 3 bases and J by 9 bases, with 11 bases between the two germline ends. There are 12 residues in the CDR3. CDR3 protein: CASSFTGTQAFF. In DNA form, the CDR3 reads TGTGCCAGCAGCTTCACAGGGACCCAAGCTTTCTTT. Supplemented by reference TRBV7-9 and TRBJ1-1, the full variable domain reads DTGVSQNPRHKITKRGQNVTFRCDPISEHNRLYWYRQTLGQGPEFLTYFQNEAQLEKSRLLSDRFSAERPKGSFSTLEIQRTEQGDSAMYLCASSFTGTQAFFGQGTRLTVV.

The chain employs TRBV4-3 and TRBJ2-7, with 15 positions matching TRBD2. This CDR3 spans 17 amino acids. After removal of 0 bases from V and 3 bases from J, the junction contained 3 bases not matched to a gene. Looked up from germline, CDR1 is LGHNA and CDR2 is YSLEER. CDR3 sequence reads: CASSQEPGLAGGYEQYF. DNA for the CDR3: TGCGCCAGCAGCCAAGAGCCGGGACTAGCGGGAGGCTACGAGCAGTACTTC.

This clonotype was seen a handful of times. The chain carries TRBV4-1 and TRBJ1-2, with 8 positions matching TRBD1. Germline trimming cut 4 bases from V and 5 bases from J; bases unmatched to any gene: 9. The CDR3 extends over 15 amino acids. Germline CDR1 and CDR2: MGHRA and YSYEKL. CDR3 sequence reads: CASSPQGQAIYGYTF. The CDR3 DNA reads as TGCGCCAGCAGCCCCCAGGGACAGGCGATTTATGGCTACACCTTC.

Only a few counts were recorded for this clonotype. The genes are TRBV6-4 and TRBJ2-1; no reliable D call. The germline V gene encodes CDR1 MRHNA and CDR2 SNTAGT. Between the trimmed V and J ends, which lost 0 bases and 0 bases, there was a span of 9 bases. This CDR3 has 16 amino acids. The CDR3 region is CASSDSYRSSYNEQFF. The CDR3 DNA is TGTGCCAGCAGTGACTCGTACAGAAGCTCCTACAATGAGCAGTTCTTC.